The table lists the clone carrying this T cell receptor (beta chain) with many counts. This sample stems from a study of identical twins. TCRdb re-derived calls from the 5' RACE reads in MiXCR, one entry per CDR3 protein. The table shows 500,000 to 700,000 distinct CDR3 sequences, with roughly 7.2% occurring only once. This CDR3 spans 14 amino acids. Germline CDR1 is SNHLY and CDR2 is FYNNEI. Trimming pared 7 bases from V and 0 bases from J, leaving 10 bases between. The sample was also linked to a second study, of yellow fever vaccine responses in identical twins.

The clonotype comes from a young woman in good health. The gene calls are TRBV2 and TRBJ2-1; a weak D match, TRBD2 (6 bases). The source material was PBMCs. The CDR3 nucleotides read TGTGCCAGCAATAGCGGCCACTCCTACAATGAGCAGTTCTTC. Encoded protein: CASNSGHSYNEQFF.